This T cell receptor beta chain was observed in a study of T cells in Graves' hyperthyroidism and ophthalmopathy. Study-wide results and caveats: By a 13 V-J model, ophthalmopathy was set apart from stable hyperthyroidism.

This CDR3 region has 17 residues. Germline CDR1 LNHNV, CDR2 YYDKDF (reference sequence). V lost 0 bases to trimming and J lost 2 bases; unmatched junction nucleotides: 9. Amplification yielded TCR beta CDR3 regions, with RNA transcripts as the source. During a first-round RT-PCR of the TCR CDR3, the HTBI primer set was used. A single record per CDR3 protein comes from TCRdb applying MiXCR to the multiplex PCR reads. The data contain some 400,000 distinct CDR3 sequences, over 15% of them singletons. This clonotype was found a few times. Its antigen is still unknown. Patients between 18 and 65 years old had hyperthyroidism, newly diagnosed and lasting under 2 months. Criteria for exclusion of patients were uncontrolled infection, other autoimmune disease, pregnancy or lactation.

This TCR was recovered from a woman under 30 with Graves' hyperthyroidism. This chain joins TRBV15 and TRBJ2-5; 7 bases align to TRBD1. Material for sequencing was blood. CDR3 loop: CATSRDKDRVGQETQYF. The CDR3 DNA follows: TGTGCCACCAGCAGAGATAAAGACAGGGTGGGTCAAGAGACCCAGTACTTC.